This T cell receptor (beta chain) was found in a study of blood T cell repertoires in COVID-19 (dated by TCRdb to 2019 to 2021). General notes on the study: Samples from collaborators originated in the United States, Italy and Spain and spanned both the acute and convalescent phases of COVID-19. HLA class I and class II types, where available, came from metadata supplied by the sample provider rather than from assay-based typing. The dataset comprised deeply sampled blood TCRbeta repertoires from subjects exposed to, actively infected with, or recovered from COVID-19. The samples were drawn from two sources: the first 160 participants of the ongoing ImmuneRACE study, and approximately 1,300 subjects contributed by 6 global collaborators. The repertoires were released in a freely available public database intended as a resource for research on the immune response to SARS-CoV-2. A de-identified subject ID, COVID-19 status, age in years and sex were almost always included in the sample metadata. The material from the prospective study consisted of cDNA or gDNA derived from T cells, B-cell-depleted T cells, or PBMCs.

V ends up 8 bases short and J 4 bases short, with an unmatched junction base count of 7. Spanning cysteine to phenylalanine, the CDR3 consists of 13 amino acids. Only the CDR3 region is kept as DNA, spanning 39 bases read in frame from base 1. Via the germline V gene, CDR1 is MNHEY and CDR2 SVGAGI. TCRbeta CDR3 regions were amplified from genomic DNA using the immunoSEQ Assay, a bias-controlled multiplex PCR. Per the original workflow: The number of nucleated cells in each sample was estimated from the amplification of reference gene primers within the assay. Sequence reads were collapsed and filtered to measure the absolute abundance of every unique TCRbeta CDR3 rearrangement. For each sample, productive Simpson clonality was calculated by taking the square root of Simpson's diversity index across productive rearrangements. Imported from immuneACCESS, the table was reduced by TCRdb to in-frame sequences with V and J called. These copies leave out some clones; in studies compared against another copy, an unresolved V gene accounts for under half, and the cause of the remainder is not known. For V, J and clone size, that table is used; D and trimming come from the DNA. This sample gives 200,000 to 250,000 clones in total; 82% of them show up just once. 3.6% of the sample comes from the top ten.

Whole blood was collected in K2EDTA tubes by collaborating institutions according to the institutions' own protocols. For TCRbeta analysis, collaborators shipped samples as frozen whole blood, isolated PBMCs, or DNA extracted from either of those sample types. About this clone itself: The antigen this receptor binds is unknown. No base quality information exists; no much larger clone differs at one position.

The study at large found these results: Clinical and demographic metadata were provided uncurated, with the amount varying by source and participant.

Sequencing input: peripheral blood. The rearranged chain carries TRBV6-5 and TRBJ1-1, and TRBD1 matches 7 of the central bases. This TCR derives from a woman older than 75 with acute or convalescent COVID-19. The DNA sequence is given as TGTGCCAGCGGGACAGAGAGAGGCACTGAAGCTTTCTTT. Translated, this is CASGTERGTEAFF.